This T cell receptor (beta chain) originates from a study of cytomegalovirus exposure and HLA in healthy donors. Whole-study findings and limits: Among the sequence variants, a highly shared cluster was likely an artifact of sequencing. In vitro testing confirmed a few CMV-associated chains as specific for CMV antigens. A later analysis reportedly found fewer N-insertions in an Asian-associated ancestry cluster than the approximately 700-donor mean. An analysis done earlier found most TCR beta V segments productive about 90% or about 30% of the time.

It was with 60 Vbeta and 13 Jbeta primers that the PCR ran. Clones were read by immunoSEQ multiplex PCR, and TCRdb kept only the in-frame ones, dropping some. The sample has 140,000 to 150,000 clones; over 75% are singletons. Germline V gene sequence: CDR1 MNHNS, CDR2 SASEGT. There are 15 residues in the CDR3. V gave up 5 bases and J gave up 0 bases, with 13 bases separating them. Comments on this clone: What it binds is not known.

The TCR sequence derives from a woman under 40 in good health and CMV-seronegative. The chain recombines TRBV6-1 with TRBJ1-2; TRBD1 is a possible D gene (6 bases). Input material: PBMCs. The CDR3 DNA sequence: TGTGCCAGCAGTCCAAGGGGGGGGGCTAACTATGGCTACACCTTC. This codes for CASSPRGGANYGYTF.